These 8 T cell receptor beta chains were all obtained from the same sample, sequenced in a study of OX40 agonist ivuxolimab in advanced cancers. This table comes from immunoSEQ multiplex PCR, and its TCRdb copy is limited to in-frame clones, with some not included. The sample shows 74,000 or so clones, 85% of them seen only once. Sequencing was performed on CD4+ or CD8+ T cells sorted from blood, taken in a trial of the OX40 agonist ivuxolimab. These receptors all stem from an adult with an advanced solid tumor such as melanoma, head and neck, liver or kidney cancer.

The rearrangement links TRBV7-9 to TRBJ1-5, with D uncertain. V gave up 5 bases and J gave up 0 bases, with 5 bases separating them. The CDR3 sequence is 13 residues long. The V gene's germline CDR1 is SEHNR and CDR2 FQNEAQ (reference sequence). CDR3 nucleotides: TGTGCCAGCAGCCTAAATAGCAATCAGCCCCAGCATTTT. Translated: CASSLNSNQPQHF.

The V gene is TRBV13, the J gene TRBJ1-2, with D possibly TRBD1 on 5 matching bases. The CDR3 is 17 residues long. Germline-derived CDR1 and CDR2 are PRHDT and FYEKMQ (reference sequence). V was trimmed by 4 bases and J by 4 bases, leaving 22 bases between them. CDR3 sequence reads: CASSSVRKGASSYGYTF. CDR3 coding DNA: TGTGCCAGCAGCTCGGTTCGTAAAGGGGCGAGTAGCTATGGCTACACCTTC.

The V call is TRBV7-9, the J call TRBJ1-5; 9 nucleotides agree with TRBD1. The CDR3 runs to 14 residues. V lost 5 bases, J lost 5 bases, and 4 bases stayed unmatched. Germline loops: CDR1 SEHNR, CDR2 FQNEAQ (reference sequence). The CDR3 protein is CASSPRTGDQPQHF. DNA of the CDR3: TGTGCCAGCAGCCCTAGGACAGGGGATCAGCCCCAGCATTTT. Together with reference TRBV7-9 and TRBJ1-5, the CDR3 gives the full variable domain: DTGVSQNPRHKITKRGQNVTFRCDPISEHNRLYWYRQTLGQGPEFLTYFQNEAQLEKSRLLSDRFSAERPKGSFSTLEIQRTEQGDSAMYLCASSPRTGDQPQHFGDGTRLSIL.

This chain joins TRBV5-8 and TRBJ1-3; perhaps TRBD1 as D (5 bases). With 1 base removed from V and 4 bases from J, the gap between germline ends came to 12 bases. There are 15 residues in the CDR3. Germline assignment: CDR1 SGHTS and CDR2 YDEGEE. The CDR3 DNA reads TGTGCCAGCAGCTTGCGGTCGGGGCTAGGAAACACCATATATTTT. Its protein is CASSLRSGLGNTIYF. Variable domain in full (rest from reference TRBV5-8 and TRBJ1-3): EAGVTQSPTHLIKTRGQQATLRCSPISGHTSVYWYQQALGLGLQFLLWYDEGEERNRGNFPPRFSGRQFPNYSSELNVNALELEDSALYLCASSLRSGLGNTIYFGEGSWLTVV.

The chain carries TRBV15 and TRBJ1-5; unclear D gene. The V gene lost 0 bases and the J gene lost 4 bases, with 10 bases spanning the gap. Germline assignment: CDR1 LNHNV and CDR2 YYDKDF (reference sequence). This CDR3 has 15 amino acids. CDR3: CATSRDNNGNQPQHF. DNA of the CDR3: TGTGCCACCAGCAGAGATAATAATGGGAATCAGCCCCAGCATTTT.

CDR3 coding DNA: TGTGCCAGCAGCTTGTACACGGGGTCGGGCAGCTTCAATCAGCCCCAGCATTTT. Its protein product is CASSLYTGSGSFNQPQHF. The gene calls are TRBV5-8 and TRBJ1-5; D call uncertain. The CDR3 is made up of 18 amino acids. The germline V and J ends were trimmed by 1 base and 3 bases, with 20 bases remaining between them. Germline CDR1 is SGHTS and CDR2 is YDEGEE. The entire variable domain, with the rest obtained from reference TRBV5-8 and TRBJ1-5, is as follows: EAGVTQSPTHLIKTRGQQATLRCSPISGHTSVYWYQQALGLGLQFLLWYDEGEERNRGNFPPRFSGRQFPNYSSELNVNALELEDSALYLCASSLYTGSGSFNQPQHFGDGTRLSIL.

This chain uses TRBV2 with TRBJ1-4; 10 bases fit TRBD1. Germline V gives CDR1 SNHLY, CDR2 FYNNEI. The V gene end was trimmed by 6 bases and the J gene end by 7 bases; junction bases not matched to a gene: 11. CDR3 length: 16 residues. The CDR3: CASRTPRQGAGEKLFF. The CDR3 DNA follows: TGTGCCAGCAGAACGCCCCGACAGGGGGCAGGTGAAAAACTGTTTTTT. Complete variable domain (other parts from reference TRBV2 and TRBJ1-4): EPEVTQTPSHQVTQMGQEVILRCVPISNHLYFYWYRQILGQKVEFLVSFYNNEISEKSEIFDDQFSVERPDGSNFTLKIRSTKLEDSAMYFCASRTPRQGAGEKLFFGSGTQLSVL.

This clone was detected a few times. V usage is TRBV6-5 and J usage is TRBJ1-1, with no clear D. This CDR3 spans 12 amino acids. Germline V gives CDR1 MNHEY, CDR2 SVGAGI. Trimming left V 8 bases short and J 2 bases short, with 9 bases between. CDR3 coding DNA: TGTGCCAGCCGCAGGACCAACACTGAAGCTTTCTTT. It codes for CASRRTNTEAFF.